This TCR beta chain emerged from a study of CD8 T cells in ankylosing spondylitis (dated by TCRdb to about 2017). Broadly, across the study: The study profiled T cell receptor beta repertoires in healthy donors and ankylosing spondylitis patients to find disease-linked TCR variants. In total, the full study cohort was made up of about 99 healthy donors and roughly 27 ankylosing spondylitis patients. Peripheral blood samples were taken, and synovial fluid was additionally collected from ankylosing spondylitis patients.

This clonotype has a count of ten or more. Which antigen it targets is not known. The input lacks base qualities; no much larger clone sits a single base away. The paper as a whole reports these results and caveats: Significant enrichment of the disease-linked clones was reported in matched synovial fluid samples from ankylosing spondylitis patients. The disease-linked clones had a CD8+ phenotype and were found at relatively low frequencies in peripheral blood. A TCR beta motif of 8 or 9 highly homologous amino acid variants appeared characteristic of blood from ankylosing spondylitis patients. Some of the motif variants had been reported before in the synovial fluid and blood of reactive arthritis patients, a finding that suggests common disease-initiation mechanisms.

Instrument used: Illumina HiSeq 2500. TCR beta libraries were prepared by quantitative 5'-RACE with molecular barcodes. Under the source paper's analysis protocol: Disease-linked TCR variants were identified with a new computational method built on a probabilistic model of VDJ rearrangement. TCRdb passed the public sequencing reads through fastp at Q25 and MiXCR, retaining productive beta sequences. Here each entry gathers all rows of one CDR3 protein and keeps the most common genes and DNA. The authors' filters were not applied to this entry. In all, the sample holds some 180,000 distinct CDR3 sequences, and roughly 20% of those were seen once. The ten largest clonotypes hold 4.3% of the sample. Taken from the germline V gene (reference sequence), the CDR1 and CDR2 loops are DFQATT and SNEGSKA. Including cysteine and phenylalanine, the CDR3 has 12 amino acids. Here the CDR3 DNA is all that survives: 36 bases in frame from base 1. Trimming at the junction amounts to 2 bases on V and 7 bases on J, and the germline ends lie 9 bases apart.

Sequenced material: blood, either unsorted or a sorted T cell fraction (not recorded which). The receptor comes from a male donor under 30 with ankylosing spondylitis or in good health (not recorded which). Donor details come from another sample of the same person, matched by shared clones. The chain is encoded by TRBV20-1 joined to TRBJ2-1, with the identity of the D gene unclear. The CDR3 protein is CSARLQANEQFF. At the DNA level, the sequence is TGCAGTGCTAGACTCCAGGCTAATGAGCAGTTCTTC.